The 18 T cell receptor beta chains listed next were all sequenced from one sample in a study of T cell repertoires in ileal Crohn's disease. Profiled with immunoSEQ multiplex PCR; TCRdb holds only in-frame clones, not every one. The data hold some 16,000 clones, with over 60% observed a single time. Time point reported: neoterminal ileum biopsy at postoperative endoscopy, about 6 months after surgery. The sequencing sample was made of ileal tissue. The receptors were gathered from an adult with Crohn's disease.

The chain links TRBV27 to TRBJ2-7; D possibly corresponds to TRBD2 (6 bases). CDR1 is MNHEY and CDR2 is SMNVEV in the germline V gene (reference sequence). V dropped 3 bases and J dropped 5 bases, with 20 bases sitting between them. This CDR3 comprises 16 residues. CDR3 DNA: TGTGCCAGCAGTTTTGGAGGGGCGGGCCCAAGACACGAGCAGTACTTC. This codes for CASSFGGAGPRHEQYF.

V is TRBV30 and J is TRBJ2-6; maybe TRBD1 (6 bases). V dropped 5 bases and J dropped 4 bases, with 15 bases sitting between them. The CDR3 has 15 amino acids. Germline assignment: CDR1 GTSNPN and CDR2 SVGIG (reference sequence). CDR3 in DNA: TGTGCCTGGTGTGAAACAGGGTCGGGGGCCAACGTCCTGACTTTC. Translating gives CAWCETGSGANVLTF.

The chain combines TRBV2 with TRBJ1-2, with D uncertain. Looked up from germline, CDR1 is SNHLY and CDR2 is FYNNEI. V was shortened by 6 bases and J by 4 bases, with 9 bases between the two germline ends. This CDR3 comprises 12 residues. The CDR3 sequence: CASSPLAYGYTF. The CDR3 DNA follows: TGTGCCAGCAGCCCCTTAGCCTATGGCTACACCTTC.

The chain combines TRBV6-5 with TRBJ2-5, with D perhaps TRBD2 (6 bases). V was shortened by 2 bases and J by 2 bases, with 15 bases between the two germline ends. The germline gives CDR1 MNHEY, CDR2 SVGAGI. This CDR3 region has 16 residues. CDR3 nucleotides: TGTGCCAGCAGTTACCGGGTAGGCCGGGGGCAAGAGACCCAGTACTTC. Translating it yields CASSYRVGRGQETQYF.

The genes are TRBV10-2 and TRBJ2-7; tentatively, D is TRBD2 (5 bases). The germline gives CDR1 WSHSY, CDR2 SAAADI. The CDR3 has 13 residues. Deletions cut 5 bases from V and 0 bases from J, with 8 bases between. CDR3 region: CASSNGGSYEQYF. As DNA, the CDR3 is TGCGCCAGCAGTAACGGAGGCTCCTACGAGCAGTACTTC.

This chain connects TRBV27 to TRBJ2-5; unclear D gene. The end of the DNA is better explained by TRBJ2-7, so the J call may be wrong. Germline V gene lookup returns CDR1 MNHEY and CDR2 SMNVEV (reference sequence). The CDR3 runs to 14 residues. Written as DNA, the CDR3 is TGTGCCAGCAGTTTAAAGTCCTCGTCCTACGAGCAGTACTTC. It yields the protein CASSLKSSSYEQYF.

This chain uses TRBV28 with TRBJ1-5, with 8 positions matching TRBD1. This CDR3 comprises 14 residues. In germline, CDR1 is MDHEN, CDR2 SYDVKM. The junction had 5 bases not matched to a gene; V was cut back by 5 bases and J by 5 bases. The DNA for the CDR3 is TGTGCCAGCAGTGGCGGACAGGGTGATCAGCCCCAGCATTTT. This translates into CASSGGQGDQPQHF.

The V call is TRBV28, the J call TRBJ1-1, with TRBD1 matching over 8 bases. Trimming at V came to 10 bases and at J to 1 base, leaving 5 bases not matched to a gene. The CDR3 covers 13 residues. Germline V CDR1 and CDR2: MDHEN, SYDVKM. The CDR3 bases are TGTGCCATACGGACAGGGCCGAACACTGAAGCTTTCTTT. This translates into CAIRTGPNTEAFF.

V usage is TRBV6-6 and J usage is TRBJ1-2; tentatively, D is TRBD1 (6 bases). The V end lost 8 bases, the J end lost 6 bases, and 22 bases lay between the germline ends. From germline, CDR1 is MNHNY and CDR2 SVGAGI (reference sequence). The CDR3 sequence is 15 residues long. The CDR3 coding sequence is TGTGCCAGCTCCCATCGAAGTCGGGGGGGCGATGGCTACACCTTC. Amino acids: CASSHRSRGGDGYTF.

This clone was counted only a few times. The rearrangement links TRBV15 to TRBJ1-4; 8 bases map to TRBD1. Per the germline V gene, CDR1 is LNHNV and CDR2 is YYDKDF (reference sequence). CDR3 size: 14 residues. V lost 5 bases to trimming and J lost 6 bases; unmatched junction nucleotides: 5. The CDR3 nucleotides read TGTGCCACCAGCGGGACAGGATGGGATGAAAAACTGTTTTTT. This encodes CATSGTGWDEKLFF.

V usage is TRBV6-1 and J usage is TRBJ1-5; D is possibly TRBD1 (5 bases). CDR1 MNHNS and CDR2 SASEGT come from the germline V gene. The V gene lost 4 bases and the J gene lost 7 bases, with 17 bases spanning the gap. This CDR3 comprises 15 residues. CDR3 sequence reads: CASSGYRLSGQPQHF. CDR3 coding DNA: TGTGCCAGCAGTGGTTACAGACTCTCAGGGCAGCCCCAGCATTTT.

J is TRBJ2-5 and V is TRBV5-1, with a weak D call TRBD1 (6 bases). The CDR3 is made up of 13 amino acids. The germline gives CDR1 SGHRS, CDR2 YFSETQ. Trimming stripped 2 bases from V and 5 bases from J, with 10 bases between. CDR3 nucleotides: TGCGCCAGCAGCTTTCGTCAGGGGGAGACCCAGTACTTC. It yields the protein CASSFRQGETQYF.

Turning to this clone: Because the CDR3 is missing its conserved closing phenylalanine or tryptophan, this is likely a read error. The chain is built from TRBV5-1 and TRBJ1-2; D call uncertain. Per germline, CDR1 SGHRS and CDR2 YFSETQ. The germline V and J ends were trimmed by 4 bases and 5 bases, with 9 bases remaining between them. This CDR3 spans 12 amino acids. The CDR3 here is CASSGGLYGYTL. Here the CDR3 DNA reads TGCGCCAGCAGCGGCGGGCTTTATGGCTACACCCTC.

The chain recombines TRBV18 with TRBJ2-7, with TRBD1 identical over 8 bases. Per the germline V gene, CDR1 is KGHSH and CDR2 is LQKENI. The V and J ends lost 5 bases and 4 bases, in that order; junction bases with no gene match: 10. The CDR3 runs to 15 residues. DNA of the CDR3: TGTGCCAGCTCATCTGGACAGGGCTGGGTATACGAGCAGTACTTC. Protein product: CASSSGQGWVYEQYF.

The chain carries TRBV27 and TRBJ2-2; D gene ambiguous. The CDR3 runs to 13 residues. CDR1 is MNHEY and CDR2 is SMNVEV in the germline V gene (reference sequence). Between the trimmed V and J ends, which lost 2 bases and 5 bases, there was a span of 6 bases. The CDR3 sequence: CASSLSVTGELFF. Here the CDR3 DNA reads TGTGCCAGCAGTTTAAGCGTGACCGGGGAGCTGTTTTTT.

The V and J genes are TRBV2 and TRBJ1-1; possible D gene TRBD1, 5 bases. The CDR3 extends over 12 amino acids. Germline V gene data show CDR1 as SNHLY and CDR2 as FYNNEI. V gave up 3 bases and J gave up 7 bases, with 9 bases separating them. DNA for the CDR3: TGTGCCAGCAGTGACGACAGTCGTGAAGCTTTCTTT. This encodes CASSDDSREAFF.

The table lists this clone with a few counts. The chain links TRBV7-2 to TRBJ1-5; tentatively, D is TRBD1 (5 bases). Looked up from germline, CDR1 is SGHTA and CDR2 is FQGNSA. Between the trimmed V and J ends, which lost 0 bases and 4 bases, there was a span of 10 bases. This CDR3 is built from 15 residues. The CDR3 coding sequence is TGTGCCAGCAGCTTAGCAGGGGTTATGAATCAGCCCCAGCATTTT. It yields the protein CASSLAGVMNQPQHF.

The chain links TRBV2 to TRBJ1-1; D unresolved. CDR1 and CDR2 from the germline V gene are SNHLY and FYNNEI. The V end was cut by 8 bases, the J end by 1 base, with 5 bases between. The CDR3 spans 11 residues. The CDR3 protein is CASLRNTEAFF. DNA for the CDR3: TGTGCCAGCTTGAGGAACACTGAAGCTTTCTTT.